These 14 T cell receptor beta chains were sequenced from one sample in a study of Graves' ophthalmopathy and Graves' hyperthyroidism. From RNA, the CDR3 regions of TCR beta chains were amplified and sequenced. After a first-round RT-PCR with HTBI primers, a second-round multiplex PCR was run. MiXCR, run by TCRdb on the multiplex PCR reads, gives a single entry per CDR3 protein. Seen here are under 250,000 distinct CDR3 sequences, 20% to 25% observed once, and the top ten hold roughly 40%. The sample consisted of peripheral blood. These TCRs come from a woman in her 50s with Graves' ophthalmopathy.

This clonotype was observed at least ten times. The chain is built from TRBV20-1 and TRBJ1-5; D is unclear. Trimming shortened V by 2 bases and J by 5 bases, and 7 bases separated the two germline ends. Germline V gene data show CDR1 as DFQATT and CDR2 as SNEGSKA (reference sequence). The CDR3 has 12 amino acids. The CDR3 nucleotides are TGCAGTGCTAGAAGGTCTGATCAGCCCCAGCATTTT. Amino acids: CSARRSDQPQHF.

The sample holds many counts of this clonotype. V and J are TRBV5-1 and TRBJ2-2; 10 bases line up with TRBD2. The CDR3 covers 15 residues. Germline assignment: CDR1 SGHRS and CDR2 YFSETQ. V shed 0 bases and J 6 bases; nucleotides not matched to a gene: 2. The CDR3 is CASSLALAGAGELFF. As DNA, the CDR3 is TGCGCCAGCAGCTTGGCTCTAGCGGGAGCCGGGGAGCTGTTTTTT. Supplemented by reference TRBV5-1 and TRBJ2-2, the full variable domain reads KAGVTQTPRYLIKTRGQQVTLSCSPISGHRSVSWYQQTPGQGLQFLFEYFSETQRNKGNFPGRFSGRQFSNSRSEMNVSTLELGDSALYLCASSLALAGAGELFFGEGSRLTVL.

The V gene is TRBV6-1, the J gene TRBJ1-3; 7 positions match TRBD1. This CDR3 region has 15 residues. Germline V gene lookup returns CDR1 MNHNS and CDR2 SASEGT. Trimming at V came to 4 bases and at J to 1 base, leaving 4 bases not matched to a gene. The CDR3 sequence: CASSASGGSGNTIYF. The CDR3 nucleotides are TGTGCCAGCAGTGCTTCAGGGGGGTCTGGAAACACCATATATTTT.

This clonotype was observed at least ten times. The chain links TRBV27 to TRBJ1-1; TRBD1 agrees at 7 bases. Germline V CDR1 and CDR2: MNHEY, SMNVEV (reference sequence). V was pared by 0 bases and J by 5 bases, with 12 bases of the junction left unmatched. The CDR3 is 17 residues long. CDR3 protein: CASSLSLRPGGGTEAFF. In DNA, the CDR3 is TGTGCCAGCAGTTTATCCCTCCGTCCAGGGGGAGGAACTGAAGCTTTCTTT.

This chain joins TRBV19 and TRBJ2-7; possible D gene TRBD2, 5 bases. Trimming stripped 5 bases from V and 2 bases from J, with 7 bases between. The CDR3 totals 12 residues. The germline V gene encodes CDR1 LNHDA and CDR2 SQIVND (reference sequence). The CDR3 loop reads CASSHGAYEQYF. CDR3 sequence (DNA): TGTGCCAGTAGTCACGGGGCCTACGAGCAGTACTTC.

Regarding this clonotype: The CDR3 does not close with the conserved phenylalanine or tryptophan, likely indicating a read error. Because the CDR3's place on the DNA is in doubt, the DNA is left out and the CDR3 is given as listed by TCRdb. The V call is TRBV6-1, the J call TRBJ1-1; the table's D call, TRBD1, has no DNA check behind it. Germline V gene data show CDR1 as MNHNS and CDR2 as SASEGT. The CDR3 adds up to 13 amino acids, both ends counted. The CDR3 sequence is CASSEVWDSFIEA.

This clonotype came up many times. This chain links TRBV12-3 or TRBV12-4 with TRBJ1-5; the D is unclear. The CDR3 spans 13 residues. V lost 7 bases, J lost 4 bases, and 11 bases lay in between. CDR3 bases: TGTGCCAGCAACCGGGAACTAAATCAGCCCCAGCATTTT. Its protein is CASNRELNQPQHF.

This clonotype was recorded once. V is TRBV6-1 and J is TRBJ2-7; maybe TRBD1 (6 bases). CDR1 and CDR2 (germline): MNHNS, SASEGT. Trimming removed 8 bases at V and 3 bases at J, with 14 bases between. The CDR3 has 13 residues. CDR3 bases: TGTGCCAGCCTGGGCAGGGGAGTCTACGAGCAGTACTTC. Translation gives CASLGRGVYEQYF.

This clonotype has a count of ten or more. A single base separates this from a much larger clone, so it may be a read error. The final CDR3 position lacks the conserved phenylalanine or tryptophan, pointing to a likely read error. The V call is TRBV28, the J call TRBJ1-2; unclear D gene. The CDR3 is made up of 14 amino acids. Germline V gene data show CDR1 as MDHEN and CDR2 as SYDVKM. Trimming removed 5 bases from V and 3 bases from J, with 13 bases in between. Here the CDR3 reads CASSVHTGDYGYTV. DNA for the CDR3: TGTGCCAGCAGTGTCCACACCGGGGACTATGGCTACACCGTC.

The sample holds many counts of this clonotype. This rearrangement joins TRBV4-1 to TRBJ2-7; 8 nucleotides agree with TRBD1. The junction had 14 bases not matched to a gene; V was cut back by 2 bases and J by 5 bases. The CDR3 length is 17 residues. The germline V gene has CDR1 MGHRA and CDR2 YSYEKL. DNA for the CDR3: TGCGCCAGCAGCCAATCCCATTACCGGGACAGGAGTGACGAGCAGTACTTC. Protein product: CASSQSHYRDRSDEQYF.

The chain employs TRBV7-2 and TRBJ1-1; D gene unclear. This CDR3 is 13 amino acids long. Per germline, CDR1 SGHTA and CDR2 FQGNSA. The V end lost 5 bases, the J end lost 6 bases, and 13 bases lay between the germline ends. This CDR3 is CASSPTPGAEAFF. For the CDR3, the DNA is TGTGCCAGCAGCCCCACGCCGGGCGCTGAAGCTTTCTTT.

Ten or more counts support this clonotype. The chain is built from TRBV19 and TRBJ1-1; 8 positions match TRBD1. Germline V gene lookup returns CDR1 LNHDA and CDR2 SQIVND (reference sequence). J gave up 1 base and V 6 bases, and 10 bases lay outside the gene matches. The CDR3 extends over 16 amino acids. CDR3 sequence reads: CASRILTGAPNTEAFF. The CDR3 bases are TGTGCCAGTAGAATCCTGACAGGGGCCCCGAACACTGAAGCTTTCTTT.

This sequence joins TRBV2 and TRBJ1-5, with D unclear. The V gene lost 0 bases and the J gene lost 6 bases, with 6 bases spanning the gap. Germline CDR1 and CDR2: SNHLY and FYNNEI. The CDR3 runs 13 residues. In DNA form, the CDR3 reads TGTGCCAGCAGTGAAGCGCGAAGTCAGCCCCAGCATTTT. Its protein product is CASSEARSQPQHF. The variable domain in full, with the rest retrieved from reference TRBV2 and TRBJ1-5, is EPEVTQTPSHQVTQMGQEVILRCVPISNHLYFYWYRQILGQKVEFLVSFYNNEISEKSEIFDDQFSVERPDGSNFTLKIRSTKLEDSAMYFCASSEARSQPQHFGDGTRLSIL.

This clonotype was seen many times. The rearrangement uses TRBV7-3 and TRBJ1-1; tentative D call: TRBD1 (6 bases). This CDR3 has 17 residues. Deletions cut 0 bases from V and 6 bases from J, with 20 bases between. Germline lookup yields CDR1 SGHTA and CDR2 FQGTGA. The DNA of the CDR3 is TGTGCCAGCAGCTTAACCTCGCCGCGGGGGGCCCGCGCTGAAGCTTTCTTT. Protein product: CASSLTSPRGARAEAFF.